This TCR beta chain was profiled in a study of blood T cells in healthy people across ages (dated by TCRdb to the mid-2010s). As for the study more broadly: In model experiments, roughly one uniquely barcoded TCR beta cDNA molecule per two T cells was captured by template switching. The study analyzed two additional independent replicas of 1 million unique cDNA reads from the same blood draw for two donors, one aged 18 to 30 and one aged 80 or older. To track age-related changes in TCR beta repertoire diversity, the study relied on deep sequencing normalized with unique cDNA molecular identifiers. Donors of different ages were randomly distributed across sequencing lanes to avoid experimental bias. Four age groups were formed from the donors: young (average 16 years), middle-aged (approximately 42), aged (62) and long-lived (roughly 88).

Systemically healthy Caucasian individuals from Russia, 39 in total and aged roughly 6 to 90 years, were included as donors. Approximately 9.7 milliliters of peripheral blood were drawn from each donor into EDTA-treated Vacutainer tubes. Ficoll-Paque density-gradient centrifugation was used to isolate PBMCs, with at least 6 million obtained per sample. Total RNA was extracted from PBMCs with Trizol reagent, with at least 6 micrograms obtained per sample. For every donor, an aliquot of PBMCs went through flow cytometry to measure the percentages of naive CD45RAhigh/CD27high T cells. Results the study describes overall, beyond this receptor: The CMV infection status of donors was not known, potentially confounding age-related changes in expanded clonotypes. Observed TCR beta diversity per million T cells fell roughly linearly with age, and a significant reduction was already apparent by age about 38. Total diversity estimates from one million sequenced T cells were considered lower bounds and underestimates. Observed TCR beta diversity correlated strongly with the percentage of naive T cells measured by flow cytometry. Since profiling was done on bulk unsorted PBMCs, naive and antigen-experienced compartments could not be conclusively compared. Compared with the aged group, more naive CD4+ T cells, fewer expanded clones and increased TCR diversity were shown by the long-lived group, suggesting age selection.

This clonotype was seen more than once but under ten times. Which antigen it targets is not known. Per-base qualities were not stored, and no clone one base away is much larger. Library prep was done by 5' RACE. The instrument was an Illumina HiSeq 2500. A second roughly 6 to 12 cycle PCR used a sample-barcoded 5' primer and a J-beta primer mix. A template-switch 5' adaptor carrying 12 random nucleotides introduced a unique molecular identifier onto each TCR beta cDNA molecule. Each sample yielded at least 3 million CDR3-containing paired-end reads. First-strand cDNA was synthesized from all RNA with the Mint cDNA synthesis kit, primed by a TRBC-specific oligonucleotide. Following uracil-DNA glycosylase treatment, a first 18-cycle PCR with universal primers M1SS and BC2_uni_R was performed on all cDNA. The authors' pipeline ran thus. For normalization, 1 million high-quality reads, each with a distinct molecular identifier, were randomly selected from each sample. Reads sharing molecular identifiers were discarded rather than binned into consensus sequences. CDR3 identification, clonotype clustering and error correction used MiTCR with a Q25 quality threshold and the strictest error-elimination algorithm. A nonparametric unseen species model using Euler transformation provided a lower-bound estimate of total TCR beta diversity. TCRdb reran the public reads through fastp at Q25 and MiXCR, keeping productive beta chains. Entries that share a CDR3 protein sequence are merged under the most common genes and DNA. The V and J calls follow TCRdb's processing rather than the paper's. The table for this sample lists some 1.5 million distinct CDR3 sequences; approximately 30% of them were counted only once. The ten most abundant clones make up 7.7% of the sample.

According to the germline V gene, CDR1 reads SGHRS and CDR2 reads YFSETQ. V is reduced by 0 bases and J by 1 base, leaving a spacing of 10 bases between them. Its CDR3 holds 15 amino acids, cysteine through phenylalanine. The kept DNA is CDR3 alone, 45 bases in frame from the first base. The chain is assembled from TRBV5-1 and TRBJ1-1; the D gene cannot be named for sure. This TCR was recovered from a woman in her thirties in good health. Material for sequencing was blood. For the CDR3, the sequence is CASSLGRATNTEAFF. The bases read TGCGCCAGCAGCTTGGGAAGGGCGACGAACACTGAAGCTTTCTTT.